Each of the 30 T cell receptor beta chains below was sequenced from the same sample in a study of T cells in Graves' hyperthyroidism and ophthalmopathy. TCR beta CDR3 sequences were amplified from RNA transcripts. During a first-round RT-PCR of the TCR CDR3, the HTBI primer set was used. TCRdb analysed the multiplex PCR reads with MiXCR anew, one entry per CDR3 protein. Counted here are some 250,000 distinct CDR3 sequences, 13% to 15% occurring once; the ten biggest clones make up roughly 13%. The sequenced sample was blood. These receptors originate from a woman aged 40 to 50 with Graves' hyperthyroidism that later progressed to Graves' ophthalmopathy.

A remark on this clonotype: The conserved phenylalanine or tryptophan is not found at the CDR3 terminus, so this likely reflects a read error. The chain joins TRBV6-1 to TRBJ1-6; TRBD1 might be the D (5 bases). CDR1 and CDR2 from the germline V gene are MNHNS and SASEGT. V dropped 7 bases and J dropped 5 bases, with 12 bases sitting between them. This CDR3 is 14 amino acids long. The CDR3 DNA reads as TGTGCCAGCACATACGACAGAAATAATTCACCCCTCCACTCT. Translation gives CASTYDRNNSPLHS.

This clonotype has at least ten counts. V usage is TRBV15 and J usage is TRBJ2-1; the D gene is possibly TRBD2 (6 bases). CDR1 LNHNV and CDR2 YYDKDF come from the germline V gene (reference sequence). CDR3 length: 15 amino acids. The ends were cut back, 1 base at V and 8 bases at J, with 15 bases in the middle. This CDR3 reads CATSRGFFGGDEQFF. For the CDR3, the DNA is TGTGCCACCAGCAGAGGGTTTTTCGGGGGAGATGAGCAGTTCTTC.

This clonotype was counted many times. The rearrangement links TRBV29-1 to TRBJ2-7, with 10 bases lining up with TRBD2. The J segment lost 2 bases and the V segment lost 8 bases, leaving 15 bases of the junction unmatched. CDR3 size: 16 residues. Germline V gives CDR1 SQVTM, CDR2 ANQGSEA. This chain's CDR3 is CSPREASGSLAYEQYF. CDR3 nucleotides: TGCAGCCCCCGAGAGGCTAGCGGGAGCCTTGCCTACGAGCAGTACTTC.

This clonotype was detected ten times or more. V usage is TRBV18 and J usage is TRBJ2-1, with 7 bases matching TRBD2. The ends lost 6 bases at V and 6 bases at J; junction bases unmatched: 5. This CDR3 spans 13 amino acids. Germline CDR1 and CDR2: KGHSH and LQKENI. The CDR3: CASSPTSANEQFF. DNA for the CDR3: TGTGCCAGCTCGCCAACTAGCGCCAATGAGCAGTTCTTC.

The sample holds one count of this clonotype. This could be a read error, since a much larger clone is one nucleotide away. Since the CDR3 does not end with the conserved phenylalanine or tryptophan, this likely comes from a read error. CDR3 bases: TGTGCCAGCAGTTTAGTACAGGGCAGGGGCTACACCCTC. Translating gives CASSLVQGRGYTL. The genes are TRBV27 and TRBJ1-2; TRBD1 might be the D (6 bases). Germline-derived CDR1 and CDR2 are MNHEY and SMNVEV (reference sequence). Trimming removed 2 bases at V and 8 bases at J, with 12 bases between. The CDR3 sequence is 13 residues long.

This clonotype was counted at least ten times. The chain is built from TRBV3-1 and TRBJ2-7, with 7 bases that match TRBD1. With 1 base clipped from V and 7 bases from J, the junction kept 7 bases outside the gene matches. This CDR3 is 14 amino acids long. Germline lookup yields CDR1 LGHDT and CDR2 YNNKEL (reference sequence). CDR3 amino acids: CASSQATGVGEQYF. The CDR3 DNA sequence: TGTGCCAGCAGCCAAGCCACAGGGGTTGGGGAGCAGTACTTC.

This clonotype has only a few counts. The chain combines TRBV5-1 with TRBJ2-7, with D perhaps matching TRBD1 (5 bases). CDR3 size: 15 residues. Germline loops: CDR1 SGHRS, CDR2 YFSETQ. V lost 1 base, J lost 2 bases, and 13 bases lay in between. As DNA, the CDR3 is TGCGCCAGCAGCTTGACAGGAATTAGGACCTACGAGCAGTACTTC. Its protein product is CASSLTGIRTYEQYF.

The chain links TRBV3-1 to TRBJ2-7, with 10 bases aligning to TRBD2. In germline, CDR1 is LGHDT, CDR2 YNNKEL (reference sequence). The CDR3 runs 18 residues. The ends lost 0 bases at V and 1 base at J; junction bases unmatched: 9. The CDR3 sequence: CASSQDPLGLAASYEQYF. The CDR3 nucleotides are TGTGCCAGCAGCCAAGACCCACTCGGACTAGCGGCTTCCTACGAGCAGTACTTC.

Many counts were recorded for this clonotype. J is TRBJ1-5 and V is TRBV28; tentative D call: TRBD1 (5 bases). The CDR3 covers 20 residues. Trimming shortened V by 4 bases and J by 4 bases, and 29 bases separated the two germline ends. From germline, CDR1 is MDHEN and CDR2 SYDVKM. CDR3 bases: TGTGCCAGCAGTTCCGCCACGGGGGGATGGGGCAGGGACGAAAATCAGCCCCAGCATTTT. This sequence encodes CASSSATGGWGRDENQPQHF.

This clonotype has ten or more counts. The CDR3 spells CSARSTGGYGYTF. The CDR3 DNA sequence: TGCAGTGCCCGTTCGACAGGGGGATATGGCTACACCTTC. This chain joins TRBV20-1 and TRBJ1-2, with 9 bases fitting TRBD1. J lost 5 bases, V lost 6 bases, and 7 bases had no gene match. Germline V CDR1 and CDR2: DFQATT, SNEGSKA (reference sequence). This CDR3 is 13 amino acids long.

This clonotype occurred many times. V is TRBV5-1 and J is TRBJ2-1; 7 bases line up with TRBD1. The germline V gene has CDR1 SGHRS and CDR2 YFSETQ. The V gene end was trimmed by 4 bases and the J gene end by 4 bases; junction bases not matched to a gene: 8. The CDR3 is made up of 15 amino acids. The CDR3: CASSMDRTSYNEQFF. CDR3 sequence (DNA): TGCGCCAGCAGCATGGACAGGACAAGTTACAATGAGCAGTTCTTC.

This clonotype was detected a few times. V usage is TRBV7-9 and J usage is TRBJ2-4; TRBD2 is a possible D gene (6 bases). From germline, CDR1 is SEHNR and CDR2 FQNEAQ (reference sequence). CDR3 length: 15 amino acids. V was pared by 5 bases and J by 0 bases, with 11 bases between. The CDR3: CASSGGTLAKNIQYF. The CDR3 DNA follows: TGTGCCAGCAGCGGAGGGACCCTAGCCAAAAACATTCAGTACTTC.

This clonotype was detected ten times or more. The chain links TRBV20-1 to TRBJ2-3; D may match TRBD1 or TRBD2 (5 bases each). This CDR3 has 14 residues. Trimming pared 3 bases from V and 1 base from J, leaving 11 bases between. Germline CDR1 is DFQATT and CDR2 is SNEGSKA (reference sequence). CDR3 coding DNA: TGCAGTGCTAGTAGGGACGCAGGCACAGATACGCAGTATTTT. Its translation is CSASRDAGTDTQYF.

The chain links TRBV7-8 to TRBJ2-6; D not certain. The CDR3 is 15 amino acids. The V end lost 3 bases, the J end lost 0 bases, and 6 bases lay between the germline ends. Germline CDR1 SGHVS, CDR2 FQNEAQ. CDR3 sequence (DNA): TGTGCCAGCAGCTTCGTCTCCTCTGGGGCCAACGTCCTGACTTTC. It is translated as CASSFVSSGANVLTF.

In its sample, this clonotype was seen many times. The chain links TRBV10-3 to TRBJ1-1; D unclear. Germline V gives CDR1 ENHRY, CDR2 SYGVKD. The CDR3 has 12 amino acids. V shed 2 bases and J shed 5 bases, with 6 bases lying between them. The CDR3 is CAISEGDTEAFF. The CDR3 nucleotides read TGTGCCATCAGTGAGGGGGATACTGAAGCTTTCTTT.

This clonotype was seen ten or more times. This chain links TRBV27 with TRBJ1-1; D is unclear. The germline V gene has CDR1 MNHEY and CDR2 SMNVEV (reference sequence). This CDR3 has 16 residues. V was shortened by 1 base and J by 0 bases, with 12 bases between the two germline ends. The CDR3 spells CASSLWRKGMNTEAFF. CDR3 nucleotides: TGTGCCAGCAGTTTATGGAGGAAGGGCATGAACACTGAAGCTTTCTTT.

Concerning this clonotype itself: A single base separates this from a much larger clone, so it may be a read error. V and J are TRBV10-2 and TRBJ1-1; perhaps TRBD1 as D (5 bases). Germline-derived CDR1 and CDR2 are WSHSY and SAAADI. The CDR3 runs 13 residues. Written as DNA, the CDR3 is TGCCCCAGCAGTCTGGCCAGGGATGCTGAAGCTTTCTTT. It yields the protein CPSSLARDAEAFF.

This chain links TRBV3-1 with TRBJ1-5; D gene uncertain. The germline V gene has CDR1 LGHDT and CDR2 YNNKEL (reference sequence). The length of the CDR3 is 12 residues. With 1 base removed from V and 9 bases from J, the gap between germline ends came to 7 bases. The CDR3 DNA sequence: TGTGCCAGCAGCCAAGGGGGAGTGCCCCAGCATTTT. Protein: CASSQGGVPQHF.

Turning to this clonotype: This may be a read error, as it is one base from a much larger clone. This chain links TRBV4-1 with TRBJ2-7, with 9 bases that match TRBD2. CDR3 size: 16 residues. Germline CDR1 MGHRA, CDR2 YSYEKL. The CDR3 loop is CTSSQDGAGGAYEQYF. The CDR3 DNA follows: TGCACCAGCAGCCAAGATGGAGCGGGAGGCGCCTACGAGCAGTACTTC.

The CDR3 region is CASRSDRDSYNEQFF. CDR3 sequence (DNA): TGTGCCAGCAGGTCCGACAGGGACTCCTACAATGAGCAGTTCTTC. The chain combines TRBV7-2 with TRBJ2-1; 7 bases map to TRBD1. The junction had 5 bases not matched to a gene; V was cut back by 6 bases and J by 0 bases. Germline V CDR1 and CDR2: SGHTA, FQGNSA. The CDR3 totals 15 residues.

Here the CDR3 reads CATTARQGKGNTEAFF. The CDR3 nucleotides read TGTGCCACCACCGCGAGACAGGGTAAAGGGAACACTGAAGCTTTCTTT. This chain uses TRBV24-1 with TRBJ1-1; 7 nucleotides match TRBD1. Losses at the gene ends were 8 bases for V and 1 base for J; bases not matched to a gene: 12. CDR3 length equals 16 residues. The germline V gene has CDR1 KGHDR and CDR2 SFDVKD.

This clonotype was counted a single time. The V gene is TRBV9, the J gene TRBJ1-2, with TRBD1 matching 8 bases. The trim removed 0 bases at V and 8 bases at J, leaving 12 bases unmatched. The length of the CDR3 is 16 residues. The germline gives CDR1 SGDLS, CDR2 YYNGEE. The CDR3 DNA reads TGTGCCAGCAGCGTAGAGGACAGGGCGGACCTCGACGGCTACACCTTC. Translated: CASSVEDRADLDGYTF.

At least ten counts were recorded for this clonotype. CDR3 nucleotide sequence: TGTGCCAGTAGTTCCCAGGCCGGGAGTGGTGAAGCTTTCTTT. Its translation: CASSSQAGSGEAFF. The chain links TRBV19 to TRBJ1-1; no definite D call. This CDR3 is 14 amino acids long. Trimming removed 5 bases at V and 7 bases at J, with 17 bases between. Per the germline V gene, CDR1 is LNHDA and CDR2 is SQIVND (reference sequence). The entire variable domain, with the rest obtained from reference TRBV19 and TRBJ1-1, is as follows: DGGITQSPKYLFRKEGQNVTLSCEQNLNHDAMYWYRQDPGQGLRLIYYSQIVNDFQKGDIAEGYSVSREKKESFPLTVTSAQKNPTAFYLCASSSQAGSGEAFFGQGTRLTVV.

As concerns this clonotype: Germline and junction disagree at one end, which may indicate a read error. The chain combines TRBV2 with TRBJ2-5; no firm D call. The V gene's germline CDR1 is SNHLY and CDR2 FYNNEI. The CDR3 is 13 amino acids. CDR3 residues: CASSENIQETQYF. CDR3 coding DNA: TGCGCCAGCAGTGAGAACATCCAAGAGACCCAGTACTTC.

This clonotype was counted only a few times. The chain employs TRBV19 and TRBJ2-1; D is ambiguous. Trimming shortened V by 4 bases and J by 2 bases, and 15 bases separated the two germline ends. The CDR3 consists of 16 residues. Germline assignment: CDR1 LNHDA and CDR2 SQIVND (reference sequence). Here the CDR3 reads CASSRVGAGPYNEQFF. The CDR3 DNA sequence: TGTGCCAGTAGTAGAGTCGGCGCAGGACCCTACAATGAGCAGTTCTTC. Looking up the rest from reference TRBV19 and TRBJ2-1 gives the full variable domain: DGGITQSPKYLFRKEGQNVTLSCEQNLNHDAMYWYRQDPGQGLRLIYYSQIVNDFQKGDIAEGYSVSREKKESFPLTVTSAQKNPTAFYLCASSRVGAGPYNEQFFGPGTRLTVL.

The table lists this clonotype with many counts. The chain couples TRBV29-1 to TRBJ2-3; TRBD2 aligns across 9 bases. Germline CDR1 reads SQVTM; CDR2 reads ANQGSEA. The CDR3 sequence is 17 residues long. The trim removed 6 bases at V and 2 bases at J, leaving 15 bases unmatched. DNA for the CDR3: TGCAGCGTCGAAATACTGGGTAGCGGGAGACCCACAGATACGCAGTATTTT. As protein: CSVEILGSGRPTDTQYF.

The table lists this clonotype with a few counts. The chain carries TRBV7-9 and TRBJ2-6; D remains ambiguous. V lost 4 bases and J lost 0, with 22 bases in between. The CDR3 contains 20 residues. Germline V CDR1 and CDR2: SEHNR, FQNEAQ (reference sequence). Written as DNA, the CDR3 is TGTGCCAGCAGCTCCCGAGAGTATGGGTCATCCCCCTCTGGGGCCAACGTCCTGACTTTC. It yields the protein CASSSREYGSSPSGANVLTF.

This clonotype has at least ten counts. The chain carries TRBV19 and TRBJ1-1; D uncertain. Germline V CDR1 and CDR2: LNHDA, SQIVND (reference sequence). The CDR3 runs 19 residues. V was cut by 3 bases and J by 1 base, with 24 bases left in between. The DNA of the CDR3 is TGTGCCAGTAGTATCACGCCGCGGGTTTCTGGAAAGGGGAACACTGAAGCTTTCTTT. Protein sequence: CASSITPRVSGKGNTEAFF.

The table lists this clonotype with many counts. The chain recombines TRBV28 with TRBJ2-7, with 7 bases aligning to TRBD1. This CDR3 comprises 16 residues. The V and J ends lost 5 bases and 4 bases, in that order; junction bases with no gene match: 14. From germline, CDR1 is MDHEN and CDR2 SYDVKM. Written as DNA, the CDR3 is TGTGCCAGCAGTCCATCCATAGGACAGGAACAATACGAGCAGTACTTC. Its protein is CASSPSIGQEQYEQYF.

The V and J genes are TRBV2 and TRBJ2-1; 7 nucleotides agree with TRBD1. Germline V CDR1 and CDR2: SNHLY, FYNNEI. V shed 6 bases and J 8 bases; nucleotides not matched to a gene: 13. The CDR3 is 15 amino acids. CDR3 loop: CASSRQGTSLDEQFF. The DNA of the CDR3 is TGTGCCAGCAGCCGACAGGGTACTTCTTTGGATGAGCAGTTCTTC.